This TCR beta chain was identified during a study of blood T cell repertoires in COVID-19. Study background: The United States, Italy and Spain were the sources of the acute and convalescent COVID-19 samples. The cDNA or gDNA used as material had been derived from T cells, B-cell-depleted T cells, or PBMCs.

CDR1 and CDR2 from the germline V gene are MNHEY and SVGEGT. The CDR3 is made up of 16 amino acids. V was cut by 6 bases and J by 0 bases, with 15 bases left in between. Original methodology: It was from reference gene primer amplification that nucleated cell counts were estimated. Profiled with immunoSEQ multiplex PCR; TCRdb holds only in-frame clones, not every one. The DNA gave D and trimming, while V, J and clone size come from that table. The repertoire holds tens of thousands of clones, approximately 89% seen once, with roughly an eighth in the top ten. The sample was peripheral blood. This chain joins TRBV6-2 or TRBV6-3 and TRBJ2-1, with TRBD2 as a possible D gene (5 bases). The source is a woman in her fifties or sixties with active COVID-19. The CDR3 sequence: CASSPGRVSSYNEQFF. As DNA, the CDR3 is TGTGCCAGCAGCCCTGGGCGGGTGAGCTCCTACAATGAGCAGTTCTTC.